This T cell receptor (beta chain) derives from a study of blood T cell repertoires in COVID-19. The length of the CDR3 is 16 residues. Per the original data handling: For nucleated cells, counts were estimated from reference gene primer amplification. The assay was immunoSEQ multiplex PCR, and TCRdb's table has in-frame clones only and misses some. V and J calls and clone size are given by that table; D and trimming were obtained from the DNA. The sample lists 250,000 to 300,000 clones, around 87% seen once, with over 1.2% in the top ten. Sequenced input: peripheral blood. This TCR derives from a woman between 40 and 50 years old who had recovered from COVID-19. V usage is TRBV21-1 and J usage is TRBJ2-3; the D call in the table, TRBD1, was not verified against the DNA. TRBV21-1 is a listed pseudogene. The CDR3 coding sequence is TGTGCCAGCCCAAGGTGCAGGGGGTCTAGCACAGATACGCAGTATTTT. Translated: CASPRCRGSSTDTQYF.